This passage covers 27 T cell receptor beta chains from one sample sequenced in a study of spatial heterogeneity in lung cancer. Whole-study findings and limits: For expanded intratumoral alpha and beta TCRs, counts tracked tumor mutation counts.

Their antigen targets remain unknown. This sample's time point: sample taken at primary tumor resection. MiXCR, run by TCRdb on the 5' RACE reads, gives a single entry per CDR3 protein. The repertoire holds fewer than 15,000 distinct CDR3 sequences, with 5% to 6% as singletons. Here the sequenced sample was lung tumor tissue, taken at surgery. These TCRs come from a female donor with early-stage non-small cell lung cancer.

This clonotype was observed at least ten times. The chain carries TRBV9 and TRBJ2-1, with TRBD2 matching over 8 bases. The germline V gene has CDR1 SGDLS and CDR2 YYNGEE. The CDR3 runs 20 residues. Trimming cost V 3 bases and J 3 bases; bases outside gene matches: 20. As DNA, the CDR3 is TGTGCCAGCAGCGCGCCGGGAGGGGGTCGTGCTAGCGGACACTACAATGAGCAGTTCTTC. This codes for CASSAPGGGRASGHYNEQFF. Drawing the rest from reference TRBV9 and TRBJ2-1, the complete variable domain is DSGVTQTPKHLITATGQRVTLRCSPRSGDLSVYWYQQSLDQGLQFLIQYYNGEERAKGNILERFSAQQFPDLHSELNLSSLELGDSALYFCASSAPGGGRASGHYNEQFFGPGTRLTVL.

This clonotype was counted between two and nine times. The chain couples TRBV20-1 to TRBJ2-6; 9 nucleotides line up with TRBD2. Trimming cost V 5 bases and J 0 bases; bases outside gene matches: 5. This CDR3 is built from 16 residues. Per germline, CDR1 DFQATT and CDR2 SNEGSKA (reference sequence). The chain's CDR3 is CSAPGTSNSGANVLTF. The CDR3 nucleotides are TGCAGTGCTCCCGGGACTAGCAACTCTGGGGCCAACGTCCTGACTTTC.

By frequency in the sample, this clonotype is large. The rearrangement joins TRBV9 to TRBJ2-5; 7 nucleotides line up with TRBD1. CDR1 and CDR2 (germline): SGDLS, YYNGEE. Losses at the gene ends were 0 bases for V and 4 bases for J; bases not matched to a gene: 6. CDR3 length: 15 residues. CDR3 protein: CASSVGSTGRETQYF. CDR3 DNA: TGTGCCAGCAGCGTAGGGTCGACAGGGAGAGAGACCCAGTACTTC.

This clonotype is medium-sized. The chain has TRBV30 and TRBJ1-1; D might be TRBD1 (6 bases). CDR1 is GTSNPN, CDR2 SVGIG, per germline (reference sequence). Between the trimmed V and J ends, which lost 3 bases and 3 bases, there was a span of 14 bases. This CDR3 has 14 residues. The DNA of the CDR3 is TGTGCCTGGAGGGGGGGCAGTATGCACACTGAAGCTTTCTTT. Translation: CAWRGGSMHTEAFF.

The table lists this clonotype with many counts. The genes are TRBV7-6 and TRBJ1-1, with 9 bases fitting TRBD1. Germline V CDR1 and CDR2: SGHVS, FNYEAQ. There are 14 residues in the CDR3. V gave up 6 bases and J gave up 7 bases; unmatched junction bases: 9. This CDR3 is CASRTSPGQGEAFF. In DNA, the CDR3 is TGTGCCAGCAGAACCAGCCCGGGACAGGGTGAAGCTTTCTTT.

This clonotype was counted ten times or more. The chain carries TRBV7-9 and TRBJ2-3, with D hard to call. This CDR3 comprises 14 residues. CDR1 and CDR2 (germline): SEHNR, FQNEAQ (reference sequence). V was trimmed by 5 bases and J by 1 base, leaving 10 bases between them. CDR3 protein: CASSLGHGTDTQYF. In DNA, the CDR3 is TGTGCCAGCAGCCTAGGGCACGGCACAGATACGCAGTATTTT. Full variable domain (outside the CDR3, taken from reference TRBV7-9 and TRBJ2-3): DTGVSQNPRHKITKRGQNVTFRCDPISEHNRLYWYRQTLGQGPEFLTYFQNEAQLEKSRLLSDRFSAERPKGSFSTLEIQRTEQGDSAMYLCASSLGHGTDTQYFGPGTRLTVL.

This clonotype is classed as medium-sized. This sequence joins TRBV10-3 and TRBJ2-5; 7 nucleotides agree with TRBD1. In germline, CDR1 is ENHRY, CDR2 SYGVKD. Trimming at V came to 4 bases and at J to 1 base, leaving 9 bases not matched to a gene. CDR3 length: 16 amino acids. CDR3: CAISAGDRVIQETQYF. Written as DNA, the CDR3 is TGTGCCATCAGTGCAGGAGACAGGGTAATCCAAGAGACCCAGTACTTC.

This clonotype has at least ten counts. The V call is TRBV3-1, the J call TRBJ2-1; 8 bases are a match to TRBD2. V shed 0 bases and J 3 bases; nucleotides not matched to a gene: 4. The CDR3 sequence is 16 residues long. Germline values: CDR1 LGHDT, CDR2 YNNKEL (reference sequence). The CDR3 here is CASSQDGGGFYNEQFF. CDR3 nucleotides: TGTGCCAGCAGCCAAGATGGCGGGGGGTTCTACAATGAGCAGTTCTTC.

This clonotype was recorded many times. The CDR3: CASSALQETQYF. Here the CDR3 DNA reads TGTGCCAGCAGCGCACTACAAGAGACCCAGTACTTC. The rearrangement links TRBV11-2 to TRBJ2-5; no clear D gene. V was cut by 5 bases and J by 2 bases, with 6 bases left in between. The CDR3 is 12 residues long. Germline-derived CDR1 and CDR2 are SGHAT and FQNNGV. The full variable domain, completed using reference TRBV11-2 and TRBJ2-5, is EAGVAQSPRYKIIEKRQSVAFWCNPISGHATLYWYQQILGQGPKLLIQFQNNGVVDDSQLPKDRFSAERLKGVDSTLKIQPAKLEDSAVYLCASSALQETQYFGPGTRLLVL.

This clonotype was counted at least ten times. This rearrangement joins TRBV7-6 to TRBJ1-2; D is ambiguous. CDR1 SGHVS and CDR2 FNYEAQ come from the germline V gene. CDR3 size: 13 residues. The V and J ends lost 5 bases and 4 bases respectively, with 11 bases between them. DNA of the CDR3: TGTGCCAGCAGCCCTAGCGGATCCTATGGCTACACCTTC. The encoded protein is CASSPSGSYGYTF.

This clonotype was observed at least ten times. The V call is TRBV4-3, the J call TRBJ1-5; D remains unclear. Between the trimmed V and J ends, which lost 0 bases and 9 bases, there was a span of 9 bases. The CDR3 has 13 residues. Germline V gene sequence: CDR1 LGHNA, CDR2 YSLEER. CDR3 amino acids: CASSQDLGSPQHF. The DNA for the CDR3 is TGCGCCAGCAGCCAAGATTTGGGGTCGCCCCAGCATTTT.

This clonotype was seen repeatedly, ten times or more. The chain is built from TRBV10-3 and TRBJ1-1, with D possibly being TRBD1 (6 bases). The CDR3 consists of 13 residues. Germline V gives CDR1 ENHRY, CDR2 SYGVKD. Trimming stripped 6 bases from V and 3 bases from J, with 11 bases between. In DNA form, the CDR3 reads TGTGCCATCAGCTATGGACAGTACACTGAAGCTTTCTTT. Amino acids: CAISYGQYTEAFF.

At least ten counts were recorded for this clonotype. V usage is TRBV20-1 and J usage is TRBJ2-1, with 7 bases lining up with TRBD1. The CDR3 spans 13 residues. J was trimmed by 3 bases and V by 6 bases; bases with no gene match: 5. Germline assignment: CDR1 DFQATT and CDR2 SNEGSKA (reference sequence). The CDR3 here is CSARQGLYNEQFF. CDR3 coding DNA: TGCAGTGCCAGACAGGGCCTCTACAATGAGCAGTTCTTC.

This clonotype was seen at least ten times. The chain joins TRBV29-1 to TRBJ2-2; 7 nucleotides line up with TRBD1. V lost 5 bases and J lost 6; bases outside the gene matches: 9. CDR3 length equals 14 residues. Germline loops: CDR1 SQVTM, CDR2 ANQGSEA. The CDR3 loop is CSVSEATGAGELFF. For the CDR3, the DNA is TGCAGCGTTTCTGAGGCAACAGGGGCCGGGGAGCTGTTTTTT.

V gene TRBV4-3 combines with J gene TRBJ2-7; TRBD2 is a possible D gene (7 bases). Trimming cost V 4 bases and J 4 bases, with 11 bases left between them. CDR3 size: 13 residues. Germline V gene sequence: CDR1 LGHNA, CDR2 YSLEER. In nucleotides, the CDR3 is TGCGCCAGCAGCCGGGGGGGCGGTTACGAGCAGTACTTC. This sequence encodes CASSRGGGYEQYF.

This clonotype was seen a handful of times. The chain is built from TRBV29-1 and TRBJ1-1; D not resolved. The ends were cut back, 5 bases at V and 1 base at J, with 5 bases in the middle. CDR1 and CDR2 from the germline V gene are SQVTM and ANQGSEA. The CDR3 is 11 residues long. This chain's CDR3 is CSVPGNTEAFF. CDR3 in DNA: TGCAGCGTTCCAGGGAACACTGAAGCTTTCTTT.

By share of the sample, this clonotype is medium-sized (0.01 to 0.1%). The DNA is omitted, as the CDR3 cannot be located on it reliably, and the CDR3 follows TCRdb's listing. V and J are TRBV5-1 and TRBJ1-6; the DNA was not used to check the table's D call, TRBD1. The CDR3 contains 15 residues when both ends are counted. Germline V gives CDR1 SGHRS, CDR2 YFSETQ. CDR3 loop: CASSLRQQGSSPLHF.

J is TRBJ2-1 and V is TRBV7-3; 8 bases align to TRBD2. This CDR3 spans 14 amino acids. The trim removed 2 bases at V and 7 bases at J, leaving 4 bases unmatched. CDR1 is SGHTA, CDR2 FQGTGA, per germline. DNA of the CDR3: TGTGCCAGCAGCTTAGGCGGGACTAGGAATGAGCAGTTCTTC. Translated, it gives CASSLGGTRNEQFF.

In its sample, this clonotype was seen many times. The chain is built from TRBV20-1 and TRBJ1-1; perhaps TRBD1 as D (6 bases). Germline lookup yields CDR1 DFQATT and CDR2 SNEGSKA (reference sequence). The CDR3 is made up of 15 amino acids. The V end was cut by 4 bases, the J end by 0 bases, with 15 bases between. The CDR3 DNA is TGCAGTGCTACCAGGGGTCTGGGCATGAACACTGAAGCTTTCTTT. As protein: CSATRGLGMNTEAFF.

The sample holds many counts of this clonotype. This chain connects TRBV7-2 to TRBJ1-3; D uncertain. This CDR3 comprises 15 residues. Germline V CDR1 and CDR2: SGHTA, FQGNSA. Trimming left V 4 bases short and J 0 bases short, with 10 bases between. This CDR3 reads CASSSRRDSGNTIYF. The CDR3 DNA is TGTGCCAGCAGCTCGAGACGAGACTCTGGAAACACCATATATTTT.

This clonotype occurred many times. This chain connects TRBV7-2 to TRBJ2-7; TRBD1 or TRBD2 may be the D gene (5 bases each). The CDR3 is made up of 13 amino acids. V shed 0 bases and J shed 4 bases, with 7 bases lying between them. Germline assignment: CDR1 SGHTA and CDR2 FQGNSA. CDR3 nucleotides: TGTGCCAGCAGCTTAGCGGGGGTTTACGAGCAGTACTTC. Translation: CASSLAGVYEQYF.

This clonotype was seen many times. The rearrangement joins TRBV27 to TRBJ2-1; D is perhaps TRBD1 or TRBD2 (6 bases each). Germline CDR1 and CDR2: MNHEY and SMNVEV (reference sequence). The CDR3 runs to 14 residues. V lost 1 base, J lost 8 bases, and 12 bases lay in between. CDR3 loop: CASSLFPGGDEQFF. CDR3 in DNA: TGTGCCAGCAGTTTATTCCCCGGGGGCGATGAGCAGTTCTTC.

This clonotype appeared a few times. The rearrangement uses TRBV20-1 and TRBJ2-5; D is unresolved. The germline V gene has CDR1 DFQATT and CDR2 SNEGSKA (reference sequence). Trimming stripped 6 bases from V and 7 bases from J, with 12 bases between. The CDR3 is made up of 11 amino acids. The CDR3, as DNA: TGCAGTGCCGGCCTCCTTTGGACCCAGTACTTC. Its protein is CSAGLLWTQYF.

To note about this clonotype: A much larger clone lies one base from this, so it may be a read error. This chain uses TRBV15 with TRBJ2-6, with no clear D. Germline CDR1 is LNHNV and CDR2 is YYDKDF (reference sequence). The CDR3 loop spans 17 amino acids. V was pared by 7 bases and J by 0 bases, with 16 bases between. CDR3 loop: CATNEFQFVSGANVLTF. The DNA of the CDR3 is TGTGCCACCAACGAATTCCAGTTCGTCTCTGGGGCCAACGTCCTGACTTTC.

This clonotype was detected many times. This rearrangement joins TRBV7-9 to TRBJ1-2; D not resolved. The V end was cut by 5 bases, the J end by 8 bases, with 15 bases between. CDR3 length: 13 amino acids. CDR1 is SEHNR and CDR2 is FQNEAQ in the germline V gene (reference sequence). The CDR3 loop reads CASSRQVQEGYTF. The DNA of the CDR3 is TGTGCCAGCAGCCGTCAGGTCCAGGAGGGCTACACCTTC.

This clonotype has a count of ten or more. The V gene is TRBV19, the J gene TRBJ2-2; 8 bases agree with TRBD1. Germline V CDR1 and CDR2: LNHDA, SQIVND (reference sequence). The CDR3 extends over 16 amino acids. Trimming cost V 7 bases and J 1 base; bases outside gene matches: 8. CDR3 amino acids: CASTPRDRLNTGELFF. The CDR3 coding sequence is TGTGCCAGTACTCCACGGGACAGGCTGAACACCGGGGAGCTGTTTTTT.

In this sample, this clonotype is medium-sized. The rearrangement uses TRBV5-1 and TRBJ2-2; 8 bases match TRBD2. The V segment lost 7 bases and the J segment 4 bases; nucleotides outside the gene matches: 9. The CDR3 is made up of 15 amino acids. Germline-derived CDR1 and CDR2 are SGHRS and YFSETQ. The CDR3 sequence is CASHPAGGVTGELFF. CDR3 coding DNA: TGCGCCAGCCATCCCGCGGGGGGCGTCACCGGGGAGCTGTTTTTT.